This T cell receptor beta chain originates from a study of spatial heterogeneity in lung cancer. A unique molecular identifier was attached to every TCR cDNA molecule. TCRdb passed the 5' RACE reads through MiXCR, listing each CDR3 protein once. Of about 38,000 distinct CDR3 sequences listed, around 7.5% are singletons. This CDR3 is built from 15 residues. V was clipped by 7 bases and J by 5 bases, with 17 bases between them. This clonotype was observed at least ten times. Described time point: sample taken at primary tumor resection. The donor group consisted of around 70 patients who had untreated, early-stage non-small cell lung cancer.

This TCR came from a male donor with early-stage non-small cell lung cancer. This material consisted of PBMCs, taken at surgery. The chain has TRBV12-3 or TRBV12-4 and TRBJ2-2, with a tentative D call TRBD2 (6 bases). The CDR3 coding sequence is TGTGCCAGCATCCTTTCCGGGCGGGAAACCGGGGAGCTGTTTTTT. It translates to CASILSGRETGELFF.